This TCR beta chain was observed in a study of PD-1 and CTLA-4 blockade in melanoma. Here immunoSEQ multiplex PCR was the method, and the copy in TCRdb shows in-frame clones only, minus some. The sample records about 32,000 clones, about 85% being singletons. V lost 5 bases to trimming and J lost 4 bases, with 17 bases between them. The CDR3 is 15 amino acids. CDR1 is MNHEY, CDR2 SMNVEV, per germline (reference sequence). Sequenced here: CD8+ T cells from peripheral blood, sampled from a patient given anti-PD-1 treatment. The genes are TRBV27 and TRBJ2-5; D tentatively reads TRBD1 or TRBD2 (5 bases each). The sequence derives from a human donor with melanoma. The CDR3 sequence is CASSPTGTWGETQYF. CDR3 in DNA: TGTGCCAGCAGTCCAACGGGGACCTGGGGAGAGACCCAGTACTTC.